Sequencing of this TCR beta chain was carried out in a study of chemoradiotherapy in HPV16-positive cancers. The data were produced by immunoSEQ multiplex PCR, yet TCRdb's version contains in-frame clones alone and is incomplete. The sample has around 33,000 clones, about 91% seen once. The sequences come from blood, collected from a patient who underwent chemoradiotherapy. This receptor was identified in a human donor with HPV-associated anogenital cancer.

CDR3 sequence (DNA): TGCGCCAGCAGTGAGTCGGGAAATGGTCCCGCTTTCTTT. This gives the protein CASSESGNGPAFF. V and J are TRBV10-1 and TRBJ1-1; D gene ambiguous. V was trimmed by 0 bases and J by 11 bases, leaving 13 bases between them. CDR1 and CDR2 from the germline V gene are WNHNN and SYGVQD (reference sequence). This CDR3 spans 13 amino acids.